Below, 5 T cell receptor beta chains from the same sample are listed, as sequenced in a study of early T cells in non-severe SARS-CoV-2 infection. TCRdb analysed the 5' RACE reads with MiXCR anew, one entry per CDR3 protein. The table records about 22,000 distinct CDR3 sequences, approximately 4.6% of them present only once. The sample comprised whole blood. These receptors all come from an adult who was a healthcare worker with PCR-confirmed SARS-CoV-2 infection or an uninfected control (not recorded which).

By its share, this clonotype is medium-sized. This chain connects TRBV3-1 to TRBJ1-1, with D unclear. Trimming removed 4 bases from V and 1 base from J, with 10 bases in between. The CDR3 length is 14 residues. Per the germline V gene, CDR1 is LGHDT and CDR2 is YNNKEL (reference sequence). CDR3 loop: CASSRDAANTEAFF. CDR3 nucleotides: TGTGCCAGCAGCCGAGATGCAGCGAACACTGAAGCTTTCTTT.

This rearrangement joins TRBV5-8 to TRBJ1-4; TRBD1 matches 9 bases. This CDR3 has 15 amino acids. V lost 4 bases and J lost 7; bases outside the gene matches: 8. Looked up from germline, CDR1 is SGHTS and CDR2 is YDEGEE. The CDR3 protein is CASSLGQGGGEKLFF. In nucleotides, the CDR3 is TGTGCCAGCAGCCTGGGACAGGGCGGAGGTGAAAAACTGTTTTTT.

Many counts were recorded for this clonotype. The genes are TRBV6-2 or TRBV6-3 and TRBJ2-1; D ambiguous. V was pared by 2 bases and J by 9 bases, with 5 bases between. The CDR3 is 11 amino acids. Germline CDR1 and CDR2: MNHEY and SVGEGT. The CDR3 is CASSYPTEQFF. For the CDR3, the DNA is TGTGCCAGCAGTTACCCGACTGAGCAGTTCTTC.

In this sample, this clonotype turned up many times. The rearrangement links TRBV19 to TRBJ1-5, with a tentative D call TRBD1 (5 bases). V was shortened by 7 bases and J by 5 bases, with 15 bases between the two germline ends. Germline CDR1 and CDR2: LNHDA and SQIVND (reference sequence). The CDR3 runs to 14 residues. CDR3 in DNA: TGTGCCAGTACCCGCGACAGTTCCTATCAGCCCCAGCATTTT. Its translation is CASTRDSSYQPQHF.

This clonotype was counted at least ten times. The chain links TRBV3-1 to TRBJ1-2; D is ambiguous. Germline assignment: CDR1 LGHDT and CDR2 YNNKEL (reference sequence). V gave up 1 base and J gave up 8 bases, with 8 bases separating them. There are 12 residues in the CDR3. Here the CDR3 reads CASSQGGNGYTF. CDR3 sequence (DNA): TGTGCCAGCAGCCAAGGAGGGAACGGCTACACCTTC.